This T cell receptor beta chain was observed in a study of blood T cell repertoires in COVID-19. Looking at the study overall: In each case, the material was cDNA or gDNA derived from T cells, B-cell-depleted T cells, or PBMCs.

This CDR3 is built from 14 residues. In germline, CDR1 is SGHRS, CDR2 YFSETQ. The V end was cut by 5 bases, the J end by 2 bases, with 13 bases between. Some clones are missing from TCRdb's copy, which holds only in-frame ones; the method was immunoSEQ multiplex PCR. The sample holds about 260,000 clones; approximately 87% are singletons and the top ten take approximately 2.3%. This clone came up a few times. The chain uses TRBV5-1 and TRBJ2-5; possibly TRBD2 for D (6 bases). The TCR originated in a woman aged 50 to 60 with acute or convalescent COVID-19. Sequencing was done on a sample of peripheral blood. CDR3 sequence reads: CASSRAGQQETQYF. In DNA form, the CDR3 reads TGCGCCAGCAGTCGGGCGGGGCAACAAGAGACCCAGTACTTC.